This T cell receptor beta chain is drawn from a study of blood T cell repertoires in COVID-19. Study context: There were acute and convalescent COVID-19 samples, and they came from the United States, Italy and Spain. T cells, B-cell-depleted T cells, or PBMCs supplied cDNA or gDNA.

Germline V lookup: CDR1 KGHSH, CDR2 LQKENI. Trimming took 3 bases from V and 10 from J; bases not matched to a gene: 10. The CDR3 is 15 residues long. Authors' processing steps: From reference gene primer amplification, estimates of nucleated cell counts were derived. Some clones are missing from TCRdb's copy, which holds only in-frame ones; the method was immunoSEQ multiplex PCR. Clone size and the V and J calls come from that table; the DNA yielded D and trimming. The table lists approximately 250,000 clones, around 87% of them singletons. The sequenced sample consisted of peripheral blood. The rearrangement links TRBV18 to TRBJ2-1; 9 bases line up with TRBD2. The TCR sequence derives from a man aged 18 to 29 with active or convalescent COVID-19. CDR3 region: CASSPPASGKEEQFF. CDR3 coding DNA: TGTGCCAGCTCACCCCCGGCTAGCGGGAAGGAGGAGCAGTTCTTC.